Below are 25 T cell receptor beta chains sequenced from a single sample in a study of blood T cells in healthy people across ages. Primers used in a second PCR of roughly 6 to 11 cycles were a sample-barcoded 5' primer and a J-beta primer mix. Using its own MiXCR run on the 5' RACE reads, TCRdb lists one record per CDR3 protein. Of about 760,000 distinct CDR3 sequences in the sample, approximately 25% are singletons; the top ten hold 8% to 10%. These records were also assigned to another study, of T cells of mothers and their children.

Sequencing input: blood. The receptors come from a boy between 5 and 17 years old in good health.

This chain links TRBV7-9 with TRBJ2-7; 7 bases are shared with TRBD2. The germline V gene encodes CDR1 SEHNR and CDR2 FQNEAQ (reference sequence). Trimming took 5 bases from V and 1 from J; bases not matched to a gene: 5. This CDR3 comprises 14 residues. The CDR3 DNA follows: TGTGCCAGCAGCCACGCGGGGGTGTCCTACGAGCAGTACTTC. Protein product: CASSHAGVSYEQYF.

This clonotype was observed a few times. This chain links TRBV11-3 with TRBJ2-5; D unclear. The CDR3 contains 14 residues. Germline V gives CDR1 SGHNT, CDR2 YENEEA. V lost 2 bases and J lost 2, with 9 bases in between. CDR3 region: CASSLWDPQETQYF. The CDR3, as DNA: TGTGCCAGCAGCTTATGGGATCCACAAGAGACCCAGTACTTC. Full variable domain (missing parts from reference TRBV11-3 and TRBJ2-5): EAGVVQSPRYKIIEKKQPVAFWCNPISGHNTLYWYLQNLGQGPELLIRYENEEAVDDSQLPKDRFSAERLKGVDSTLKIQPAELGDSAVYLCASSLWDPQETQYFGPGTRLLVL.

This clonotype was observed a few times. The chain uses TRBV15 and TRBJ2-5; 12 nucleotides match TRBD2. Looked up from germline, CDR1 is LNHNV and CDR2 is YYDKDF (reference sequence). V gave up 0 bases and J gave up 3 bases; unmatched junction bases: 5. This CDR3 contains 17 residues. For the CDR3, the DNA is TGTGCCACCAGCAGAGACCCGACTAGCGGGAGTGAAGAGACCCAGTACTTC. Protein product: CATSRDPTSGSEETQYF.

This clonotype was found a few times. The CDR3 nucleotides are TGCAGTGCTAGAGGTTTCGAGCGGGGGGGAGAGACCCAGTACTTC. It encodes CSARGFERGGETQYF. The chain employs TRBV20-1 and TRBJ2-5; 10 bases line up with TRBD2. J was trimmed by 4 bases and V by 1 base; bases with no gene match: 6. CDR1 and CDR2 from the germline V gene are DFQATT and SNEGSKA (reference sequence). This CDR3 is 15 amino acids long.

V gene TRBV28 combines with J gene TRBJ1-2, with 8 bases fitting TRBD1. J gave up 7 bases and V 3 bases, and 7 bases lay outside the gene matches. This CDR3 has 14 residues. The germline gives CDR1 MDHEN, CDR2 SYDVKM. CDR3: CASSFITGGGGYTF. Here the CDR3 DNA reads TGTGCCAGCAGTTTTATAACAGGGGGAGGTGGCTACACCTTC.

This chain's CDR3 is CASSQGDGPYEQYF. CDR3 DNA sequence: TGTGCCAGCAGCCAAGGGGACGGACCCTACGAGCAGTACTTC. This chain connects TRBV7-6 to TRBJ2-7, with D perhaps assigned TRBD1 or TRBD2 (5 bases each). This CDR3 comprises 14 residues. CDR1 and CDR2 (germline): SGHVS, FNYEAQ. The V and J ends lost 5 bases and 2 bases respectively, with 13 bases between them.

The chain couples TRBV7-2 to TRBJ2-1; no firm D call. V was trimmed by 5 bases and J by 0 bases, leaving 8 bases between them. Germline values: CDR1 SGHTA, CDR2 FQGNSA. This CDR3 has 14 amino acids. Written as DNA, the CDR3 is TGTGCCAGCAGCAGTACCCTCTCCTACAATGAGCAGTTCTTC. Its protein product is CASSSTLSYNEQFF.

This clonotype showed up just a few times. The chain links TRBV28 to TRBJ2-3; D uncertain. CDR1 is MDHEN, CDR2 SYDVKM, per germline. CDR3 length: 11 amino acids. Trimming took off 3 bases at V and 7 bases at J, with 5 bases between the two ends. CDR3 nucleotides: TGTGCCAGCAGTTTGTCGAATACGCAGTATTTT. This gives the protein CASSLSNTQYF. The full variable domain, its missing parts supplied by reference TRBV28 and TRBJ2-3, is DVKVTQSSRYLVKRTGEKVFLECVQDMDHENMFWYRQDPGLGLRLIYFSYDVKMKEKGDIPEGYSVSREKKERFSLILESASTNQTSMYLCASSLSNTQYFGPGTRLTVL.

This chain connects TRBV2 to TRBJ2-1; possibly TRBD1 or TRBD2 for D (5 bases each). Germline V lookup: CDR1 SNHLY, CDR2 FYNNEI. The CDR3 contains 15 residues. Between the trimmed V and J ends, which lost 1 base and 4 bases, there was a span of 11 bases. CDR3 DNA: TGTGCCAGCAGTGAAGTTCGGGACGGTTACAATGAGCAGTTCTTC. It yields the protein CASSEVRDGYNEQFF. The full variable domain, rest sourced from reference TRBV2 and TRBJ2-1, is EPEVTQTPSHQVTQMGQEVILRCVPISNHLYFYWYRQILGQKVEFLVSFYNNEISEKSEIFDDQFSVERPDGSNFTLKIRSTKLEDSAMYFCASSEVRDGYNEQFFGPGTRLTVL.

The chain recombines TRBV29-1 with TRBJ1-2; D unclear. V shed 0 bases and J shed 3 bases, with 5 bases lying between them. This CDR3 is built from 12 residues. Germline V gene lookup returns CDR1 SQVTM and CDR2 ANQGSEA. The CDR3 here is CSVEDGHYGYTF. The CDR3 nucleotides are TGCAGCGTTGAAGACGGGCACTATGGCTACACCTTC.

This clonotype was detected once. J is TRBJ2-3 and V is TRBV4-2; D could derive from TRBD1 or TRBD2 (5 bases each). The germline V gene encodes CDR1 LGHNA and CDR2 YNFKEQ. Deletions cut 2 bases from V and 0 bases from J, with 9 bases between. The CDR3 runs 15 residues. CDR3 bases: TGTGCCAGCAGCCAACGAGGGGAAAGCACAGATACGCAGTATTTT. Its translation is CASSQRGESTDTQYF.

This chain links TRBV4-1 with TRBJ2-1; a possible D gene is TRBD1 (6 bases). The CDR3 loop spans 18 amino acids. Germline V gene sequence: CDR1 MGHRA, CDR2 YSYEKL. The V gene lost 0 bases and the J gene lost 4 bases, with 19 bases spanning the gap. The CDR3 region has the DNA TGCGCCAGCAGCCAAGATTTCTTTGGGACATCGGTTTACAATGAGCAGTTCTTC. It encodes CASSQDFFGTSVYNEQFF.

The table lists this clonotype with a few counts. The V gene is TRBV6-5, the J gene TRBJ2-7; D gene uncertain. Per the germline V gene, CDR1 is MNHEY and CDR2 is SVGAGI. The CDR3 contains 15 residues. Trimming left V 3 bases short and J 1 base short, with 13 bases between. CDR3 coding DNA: TGTGCCAGCAGTTATTTCTATACAAATTCCTACGAGCAGTACTTC. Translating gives CASSYFYTNSYEQYF.

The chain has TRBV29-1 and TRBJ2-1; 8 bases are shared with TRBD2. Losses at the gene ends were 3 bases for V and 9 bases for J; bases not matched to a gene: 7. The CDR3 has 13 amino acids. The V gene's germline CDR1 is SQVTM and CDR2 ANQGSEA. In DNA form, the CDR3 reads TGCAGCGTTGACCCGGGACTAGGGGGTGAGCAGTTCTTC. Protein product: CSVDPGLGGEQFF.

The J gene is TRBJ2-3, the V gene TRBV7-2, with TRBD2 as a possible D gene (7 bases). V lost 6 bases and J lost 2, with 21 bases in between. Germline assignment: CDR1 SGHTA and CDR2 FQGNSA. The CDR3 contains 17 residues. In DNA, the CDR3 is TGTGCCAGCAGGAGGGGAGGGGGAGGACTGCCCACAGATACGCAGTATTTT. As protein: CASRRGGGGLPTDTQYF. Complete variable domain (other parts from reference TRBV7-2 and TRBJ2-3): GAGVSQSPSNKVTEKGKDVELRCDPISGHTALYWYRQSLGQGLEFLIYFQGNSAPDKSGLPSDRFSAERTGGSVSTLTIQRTQQEDSAVYLCASRRGGGGLPTDTQYFGPGTRLTVL.

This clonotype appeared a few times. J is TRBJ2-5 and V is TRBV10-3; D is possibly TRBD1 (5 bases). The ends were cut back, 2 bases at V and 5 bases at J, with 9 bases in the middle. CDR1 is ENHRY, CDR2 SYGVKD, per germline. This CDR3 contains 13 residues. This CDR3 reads CAISERQMETQYF. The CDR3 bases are TGTGCCATCAGTGAGAGACAGATGGAGACCCAGTACTTC.

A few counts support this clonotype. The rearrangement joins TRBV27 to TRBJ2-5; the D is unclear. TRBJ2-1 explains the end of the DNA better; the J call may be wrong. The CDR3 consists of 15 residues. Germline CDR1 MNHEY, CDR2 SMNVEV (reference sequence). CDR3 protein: CASSPPGRVGNEQFF. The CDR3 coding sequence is TGTGCCAGCAGTCCCCCTGGTAGAGTGGGGAATGAGCAGTTCTTC.

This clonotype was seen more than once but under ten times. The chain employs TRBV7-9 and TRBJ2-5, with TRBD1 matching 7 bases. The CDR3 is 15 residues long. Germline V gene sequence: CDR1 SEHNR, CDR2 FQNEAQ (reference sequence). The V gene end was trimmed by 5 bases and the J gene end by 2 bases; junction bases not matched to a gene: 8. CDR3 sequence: CASSTPDRRQETQYF. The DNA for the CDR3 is TGTGCCAGCAGCACGCCGGACAGGAGACAAGAGACCCAGTACTTC.

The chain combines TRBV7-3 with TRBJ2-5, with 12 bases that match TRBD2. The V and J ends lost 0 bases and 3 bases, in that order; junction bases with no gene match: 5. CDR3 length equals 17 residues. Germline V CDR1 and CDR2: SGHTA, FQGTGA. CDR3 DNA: TGTGCCAGCAGCTTAACCCCCTGGACTAGCGGGAAAGAGACCCAGTACTTC. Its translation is CASSLTPWTSGKETQYF.

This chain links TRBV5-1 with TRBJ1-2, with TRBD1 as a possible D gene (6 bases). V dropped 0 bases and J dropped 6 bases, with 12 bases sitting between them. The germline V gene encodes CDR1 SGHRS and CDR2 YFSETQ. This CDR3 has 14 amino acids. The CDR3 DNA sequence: TGCGCCAGCAGCTTGGACTCGGGGGCCCATGGCTACACCTTC. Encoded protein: CASSLDSGAHGYTF.

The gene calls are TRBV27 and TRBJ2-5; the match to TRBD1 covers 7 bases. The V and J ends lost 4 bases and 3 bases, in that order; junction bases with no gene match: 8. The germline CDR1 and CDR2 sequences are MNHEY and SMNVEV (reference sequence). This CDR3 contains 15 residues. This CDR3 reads CASSSRDSLKETQYF. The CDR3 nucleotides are TGTGCCAGCAGTTCCCGGGACAGCCTGAAAGAGACCCAGTACTTC.

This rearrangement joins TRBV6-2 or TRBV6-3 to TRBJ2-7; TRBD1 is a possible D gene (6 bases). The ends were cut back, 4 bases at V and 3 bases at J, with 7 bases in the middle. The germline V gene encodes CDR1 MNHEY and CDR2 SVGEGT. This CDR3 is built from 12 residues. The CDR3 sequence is CASSWTVYEQYF. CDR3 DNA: TGTGCCAGCAGTTGGACAGTCTACGAGCAGTACTTC.

CDR3 region: CASSEGGQAREKLFF. CDR3 nucleotides: TGTGCCAGCAGTGAGGGGGGACAGGCAAGAGAAAAACTGTTTTTT. This chain connects TRBV6-1 to TRBJ1-4; 8 bases agree with TRBD1. This CDR3 is built from 15 residues. The V and J ends lost 3 bases and 8 bases, in that order; junction bases with no gene match: 8. CDR1 is MNHNS and CDR2 is SASEGT in the germline V gene.

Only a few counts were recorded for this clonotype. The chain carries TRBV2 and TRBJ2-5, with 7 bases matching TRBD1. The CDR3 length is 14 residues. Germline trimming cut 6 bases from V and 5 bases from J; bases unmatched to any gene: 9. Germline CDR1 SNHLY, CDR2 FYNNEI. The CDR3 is CASRQGRLGETQYF. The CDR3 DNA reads TGTGCCAGCAGACAGGGGCGCTTGGGGGAGACCCAGTACTTC.

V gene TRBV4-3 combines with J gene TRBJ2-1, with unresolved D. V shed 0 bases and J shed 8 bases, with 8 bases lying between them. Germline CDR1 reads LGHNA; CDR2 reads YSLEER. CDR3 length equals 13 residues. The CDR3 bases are TGCGCCAGCAGCCAAGATTATCGGGATGAGCAGTTCTTC. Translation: CASSQDYRDEQFF.